Listed below are T cell receptor beta chains from one sample, sequenced in a study of early T cells in non-severe SARS-CoV-2 infection. Via MiXCR, TCRdb re-called the 5' RACE reads, giving one row per CDR3 protein. This sample yields approximately 48,000 distinct CDR3 sequences, of which about 6% are seen a single time; roughly 2.8% belongs to the top ten. The sequenced sample was whole blood, obtained at baseline. These receptors originate from an adult who was a healthcare worker with PCR-confirmed SARS-CoV-2 infection or an uninfected control (not recorded which). Both conserved end residues are part of each CDR3. A D gene is named only where the DNA matches it firmly. Clone size is given for some rows only: seen once, a few or many times, or a class if the clone is expanded.

d_gene | abundance | j_gene | v_gene | CDR3nt | CDR3aa
TRBD2 | few | TRBJ2-1 | TRBV6-2/TRBV6-3 | TGTGCCAGCAGTTACGGCGGGGGGGCAACGTTATACAATGAGCAGTTCTTC | CASSYGGGATLYNEQFF
NA | many | TRBJ1-2 | TRBV7-9 | TGTGCCAGCAGCTTGGGCCAGCACTATGGCTACACCTTC | CASSLGQHYGYTF
TRBD1 | NA | TRBJ2-2 | TRBV18 | TGTGCCAGCTCACCCCGGACAGGGGTTGACACCGGGGAGCTGTTTTTT | CASSPRTGVDTGELFF
NA | NA | TRBJ1-4 | TRBV5-1 | TGCGCCAGCAGCGTGAACAGTGCAGCTAATGAAAAACTGTTTTTT | CASSVNSAANEKLFF
NA | many | TRBJ2-3 | TRBV7-8 | TGTGCCAGCAGGACGACAAGTAACACAGATACGCAGTATTTT | CASRTTSNTDTQYF
NA | few | TRBJ2-6 | TRBV6-1 | TGTGCCAGCATAGGCCCTTCTGGGGCCAACGTCCTGACTTTC | CASIGPSGANVLTF
NA | many | TRBJ1-1 | TRBV4-3 | TGCGCCAGCAGCCAAGACAGGATCACTGAAGCTTTCTTT | CASSQDRITEAFF
TRBD1 | many | TRBJ1-6 | TRBV15 | TGTGCCACCAGCAGAGGGGACAGAAATTCACCCCTCCACTTT | CATSRGDRNSPLHF
TRBD1 | many | TRBJ2-6 | TRBV11-2 | TGTGCCAGCAGCAAAAGACAGGGGGCGGCTGGGGCCAACGTCCTGACTTTC | CASSKRQGAAGANVLTF
TRBD2 | NA | TRBJ2-5 | TRBV27 | TGTGCCAGCAGGTGGGGGGGGACCCAGTACTTC | CASRWGGTQYF
TRBD1 | many | TRBJ2-7 | TRBV29-1 | TGCAGCGCCCGGACAGGGCTCTCCTACGAGCAGTACTTC | CSARTGLSYEQYF
TRBD1 | many | TRBJ1-1 | TRBV18 | TGTGCCAGCTCACCACAAAAACAGGGGGCGCATACTGAAGCTTTCTTT | CASSPQKQGAHTEAFF
TRBD1 | many | TRBJ2-7 | TRBV7-2 | TGTGCCAGCAGCTTGGGACAGGGAACCTACGAGCAGTACTTC | CASSLGQGTYEQYF
TRBD1 | many | TRBJ1-1 | TRBV5-6 | TGTGCCAGCAGCTTCCGGGACAGGGATCGAGAAGCTTTCTTT | CASSFRDRDREAFF
NA | NA | TRBJ1-4 | TRBV18 | TGTGCCAACTCAAGACCGGGCCAAAATGAAAAACTGTTTTTT | CANSRPGQNEKLFF
TRBD2 | NA | TRBJ2-3 | TRBV7-2 | TGTGCCAGCACTAAGTCGGGGGGGCGGGCAGATACGCAGTATTTT | CASTKSGGRADTQYF
NA | NA | TRBJ2-1 | TRBV12-3/TRBV12-4 | TGTGCCAGCAGTTTGAGTCTCCTTAATGAGCAGTTCTTC | CASSLSLLNEQFF
NA | NA | TRBJ2-2 | TRBV4-3 | TGCGCCAGCAGCCAAGATCTAGAGGACACCAACACCGGGGAGCTGTTTTTT | CASSQDLEDTNTGELFF
NA | many | TRBJ2-7 | TRBV4-3 | TGCGCCAGCAGCCAAGATTACGGGGGCTACGAGCAGTACTTC | CASSQDYGGYEQYF
NA | many | TRBJ2-1 | TRBV7-2 | TGTGCCAGCAGCCTCAAGACTAGCTCCTACAATGAGCAGTTCTTC | CASSLKTSSYNEQFF
NA | many | TRBJ1-2 | TRBV29-1 | TGCAGCGTTGGGACTTACTATGGCTACACCTTC | CSVGTYYGYTF
NA | many | TRBJ1-2 | TRBV11-2 | TGTGCCAGCAGCCTGGGCCTCGCGACGCACTATGGCTACACCTTC | CASSLGLATHYGYTF
TRBD1 | NA | TRBJ2-1 | TRBV5-1 | TGCGCCAGCAGCTTGTCCGGGACAGGGAACAATGAGCAGTTCTTC | CASSLSGTGNNEQFF
NA | many | TRBJ1-1 | TRBV7-9 | TGTGCCAGCAGCGTATCGGGGATACTAGACACTGAAGCTTTCTTT | CASSVSGILDTEAFF
NA | NA | TRBJ2-7 | TRBV7-6 | TGTGCCAGTTCGAACGAGCAGTACTTC | CASSNEQYF
NA | NA | TRBJ1-5 | TRBV3-1 | TGTGCCAGCAGCCCGACAGGTGGTGGTCAGCCCCAGCATTTT | CASSPTGGGQPQHF
NA | few | TRBJ1-2 | TRBV7-9 | TGTGCCAGCAGCCATGGGGACCGGGGCTATGGCTACACCTTC | CASSHGDRGYGYTF
TRBD2 | few | TRBJ2-7 | TRBV12-3/TRBV12-4 | TGTGCCAGCAGTTTAGCCCGGGGGGGAGATGAGGACTACGAGCAGTACTTC | CASSLARGGDEDYEQYF
NA | many | TRBJ1-1 | TRBV6-1 | TGTGCCAGCAGTGAATTGGGGGGCGCGGGGAACACTGAAGCTTTCTTT | CASSELGGAGNTEAFF
NA | few | TRBJ2-3 | TRBV28 | TGTGCCAGCGGGTGGGGGGCCACAGATACGCAGTATTTT | CASGWGATDTQYF
NA | many | TRBJ2-1 | TRBV6-1 | TGTGCCAGCAAACCTAGACTCGGTACCTACAATGAGCAGTTCTTC | CASKPRLGTYNEQFF
NA | many | TRBJ2-6 | TRBV4-3 | TGCGCCAGCAGCCAAGATCGGTTTGGCGGGGCCAACGTCCTGACTTTC | CASSQDRFGGANVLTF
NA | NA | TRBJ2-2 | TRBV14 | TGTGCCAGCAGCCAATTCCCTGGGTACTCCGGGGAGCTGTTTTTT | CASSQFPGYSGELFF
TRBD2 | NA | TRBJ2-7 | TRBV7-8 | TGTGCCAGCAGCCCCCGGACTAGCGGGGGATACGAGCAGTACTTC | CASSPRTSGGYEQYF
TRBD1 | NA | TRBJ1-1 | TRBV6-2/TRBV6-3 | TGTGCCAGCAGTCCCCTGGGACAGGCGAACACTGAAGCTTTCTTT | CASSPLGQANTEAFF
TRBD1 | NA | TRBJ2-7 | TRBV10-1 | TGCGCCAGCGGGGACCCGGGACAGGGGACCTACGAGCAGTACTTC | CASGDPGQGTYEQYF
NA | many | TRBJ2-3 | TRBV6-6 | TGTGCCAGCAGGCCCCTTTGGGGCCCCGCGGATACGCAGTATTTT | CASRPLWGPADTQYF
NA | NA | TRBJ1-5 | TRBV6-2/TRBV6-3 | TGTGCCAGCCGGACGAGCAATCAGCCCCAGCATTTT | CASRTSNQPQHF
TRBD1 | NA | TRBJ2-3 | TRBV24-1 | TGTGCCACCAGAGCAACGACAGGGGAGGATACGCAGTATTTT | CATRATTGEDTQYF
NA | many | TRBJ1-5 | TRBV6-6 | TGTGCCAGCAGCTCCCGGCCCGAGCCCCAGCATTTT | CASSSRPEPQHF
TRBD1 | NA | TRBJ1-1 | TRBV3-1 | TGTGCCAGCAGGACAGGGACGTATGCTGAAGCTTTCTTT | CASRTGTYAEAFF
TRBD2 | few | TRBJ2-1 | TRBV19 | TGTGCCAGTAGTATTTACGGGACTATGGATGAGCAGTTCTTC | CASSIYGTMDEQFF
NA | many | TRBJ1-1 | TRBV7-6 | TGTGCCAGCAGCTCGCAGGGTGTCGGCACTGAAGCTTTCTTT | CASSSQGVGTEAFF
TRBD1 | few | TRBJ1-1 | TRBV15 | TGTGCCACCAGCAGGGACAGGGGTTCTACTGAAGCTTTCTTT | CATSRDRGSTEAFF
NA | few | TRBJ2-1 | TRBV19 | TGTGCCAGTAGTACGACAGTCAGCTCCTACAATGAGCAGTTCTTC | CASSTTVSSYNEQFF
NA | few | TRBJ1-1 | TRBV6-6 | TGTGCCAGCAGTCCCCAGGTGAAGGGCACTGAAGCTTTCTTT | CASSPQVKGTEAFF
TRBD1 | few | TRBJ1-6 | TRBV20-1 | TGCAGTGCTAGAGAGGCCCAGGGGGCGAATTCACCCCTCCACTTT | CSAREAQGANSPLHF
NA | few | TRBJ2-7 | TRBV7-2 | TGTGCCAGCAGCTTAGATCTCGGCAGCCACAACTCCTACGAGCAGTACTTC | CASSLDLGSHNSYEQYF
NA | few | TRBJ2-7 | TRBV20-1 | TGCAGTGCTGGCGGGACATATCTACGAGGGCAGTACTTC | CSAGGTYLRGQYF
NA | many | TRBJ2-5 | TRBV29-1 | TGCAGCGTTGTTGGAGGGTACCAAGAGACCCAGTACTTC | CSVVGGYQETQYF
TRBD2 | many | TRBJ2-5 | TRBV4-3 | TGCGCCAGCAGCCAAGATCACGCTAGCGGGGTCCAAGAGACCCAGTACTTC | CASSQDHASGVQETQYF
TRBD2 | many | TRBJ2-5 | TRBV7-6 | TGTGCCAGCAGCTCCACGCGGGGGGAGACCCAGTACTTC | CASSSTRGETQYF
NA | few | TRBJ2-3 | TRBV11-3 | TGTGCCAGCAGCTTTAGGGGGGCCTCAGATACGCAGTATTTT | CASSFRGASDTQYF
NA | NA | TRBJ2-7 | TRBV20-1 | TGCAGTGCTACCAGTGACAGTCGCTCCTACGAGCAGTACTTC | CSATSDSRSYEQYF
NA | many | TRBJ1-1 | TRBV7-9 | TGTGCCAGCAGCTTACAGTTTGAAGCTTTCTTT | CASSLQFEAFF